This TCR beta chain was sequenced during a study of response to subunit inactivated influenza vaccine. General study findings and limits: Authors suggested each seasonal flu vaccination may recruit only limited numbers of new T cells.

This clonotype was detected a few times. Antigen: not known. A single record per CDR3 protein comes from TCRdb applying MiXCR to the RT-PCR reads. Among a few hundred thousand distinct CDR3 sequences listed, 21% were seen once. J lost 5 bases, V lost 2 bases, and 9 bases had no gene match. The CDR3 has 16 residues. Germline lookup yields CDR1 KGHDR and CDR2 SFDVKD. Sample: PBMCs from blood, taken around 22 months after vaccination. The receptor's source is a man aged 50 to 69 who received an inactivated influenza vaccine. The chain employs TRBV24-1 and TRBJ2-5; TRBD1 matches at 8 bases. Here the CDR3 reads CATSDSSGTGIETQYF. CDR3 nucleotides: TGTGCCACCAGTGATTCGTCCGGGACAGGCATTGAGACCCAGTACTTC.